Included here is one T cell receptor beta chain sequence, with context. Its antigen remains unknown. Assembly of TCR beta libraries relied on iRepertoire HTBI primers together with Arm-PCR of CDR3 regions. TCRdb reprocessed the multiplex PCR reads with MiXCR, giving one entry per CDR3 protein. Among a few hundred thousand distinct CDR3 sequences, roughly 15% were seen once, and the ten largest hold about 7.6%. The data belong to a study of regulatory T cells in long-lasting Graves disease. Study outcomes and limitations: Public clonotype sharing was higher in persistent than newly diagnosed patients.

As for time point: newly diagnosed GD, antithyroid drugs for less than 3 months. Making the TCR library involved RNA that had been extracted from PBMCs. This sample was also put to use in a study of T cells in Graves' hyperthyroidism and ophthalmopathy. That investigation notes: The HTBI primer set served for first-round RT-PCR of the TCR CDR3.

The sequence was collected from a woman aged 40 to 50 with Graves disease. Sequencing was performed on peripheral blood mononuclear cells (PBMCs), taken at new diagnosis, from a patient treated with antithyroid drugs.

The CDR3 sequence is CASSQPGQGAHEQYF. The CDR3 DNA reads TGCGCCAGCAGCCAGCCGGGACAGGGGGCCCACGAGCAGTACTTC. V and J are TRBV4-3 and TRBJ2-7; 12 bases align to TRBD1. This CDR3 contains 15 residues. CDR1 is LGHNA and CDR2 is YSLEER in the germline V gene. J lost 5 bases, V lost 3 bases, and 5 bases had no gene match.